Listed below are T cell receptor beta chains from one sample, sequenced in a study of sequential checkpoint blockade in melanoma. Produced via immunoSEQ multiplex PCR; TCRdb's table is partial and in-frame only. The repertoire has approximately 12,000 clones, 70% to 80% of them found once; the top ten carry 50%. The source was CD8+ T cells sorted from blood (inferred from file names), collected from a patient given nivolumab and ipilimumab in sequence. The receptors were gathered from a human patient with melanoma. Some clones in this sample may be carry-over from other donors' samples. Both conserved end residues are part of each CDR3. D genes are given only for firm matches. Clone sizes are given selectively: once, few, many, or a class where the clone is expanded.

J gene: TRBJ2-1; D gene: NA; clone size: NA; V gene: TRBV9; CDR3 DNA: TGTGCCAGCAGCCCCGACAGCAATGAGCAGTTCTTC; CDR3 protein: CASSPDSNEQFF
J gene: TRBJ1-2; D gene: NA; clone size: NA; V gene: TRBV20-1; CDR3 DNA: TGCAGTGCTAGACGGGAGGGTGGCTACACCTTC; CDR3 protein: CSARREGGYTF
J gene: TRBJ2-7; D gene: NA; clone size: few; V gene: TRBV13; CDR3 DNA: TGTGCCAGCAGCTTATATAGTTCCTACGAGCAGTACTTC; CDR3 protein: CASSLYSSYEQYF
J gene: TRBJ1-5; D gene: TRBD1; clone size: NA; V gene: TRBV30; CDR3 DNA: TGTGCCTGCCACGGGACAGGGGGTAATCAGCCCCAGCATTTT; CDR3 protein: CACHGTGGNQPQHF
J gene: TRBJ1-2; D gene: NA; clone size: NA; V gene: TRBV4-1; CDR3 DNA: TGCGCCAGCAGCTATAGTCTCACTCTGGATGGCTACACCTTC; CDR3 protein: CASSYSLTLDGYTF
J gene: TRBJ1-6; D gene: NA; clone size: NA; V gene: TRBV9; CDR3 DNA: TGTGCCAGCAGCCCCGGACAGCATAGCTCCTATAATTCACCCCTCCACTTT; CDR3 protein: CASSPGQHSSYNSPLHF
J gene: TRBJ2-5; D gene: TRBD2; clone size: NA; V gene: TRBV27; CDR3 DNA: TGTGCCAGCAGTTTAGGTCCAGCGGGGGGGAAGACCCAGTACTTC; CDR3 protein: CASSLGPAGGKTQYF
J gene: TRBJ2-5; D gene: NA; clone size: NA; V gene: TRBV4-2; CDR3 DNA: TGTGCCAGCAGCCAAGAGTACGGGGGAGTGAAAGAGACCCAGTACTTC; CDR3 protein: CASSQEYGGVKETQYF
J gene: TRBJ1-3; D gene: TRBD1; clone size: NA; V gene: TRBV5-1; CDR3 DNA: TGCGCCAGCAGTCCCGACAGGGGTCTTGGAAACACCATATATTTT; CDR3 protein: CASSPDRGLGNTIYF
J gene: TRBJ1-5; D gene: NA; clone size: NA; V gene: TRBV4-3; CDR3 DNA: TGCGCCAGCAGCCCTCAGGCCGGGAAGGGTCAGCCCCAGCATTTT; CDR3 protein: CASSPQAGKGQPQHF
J gene: TRBJ2-2; D gene: TRBD2; clone size: NA; V gene: TRBV5-6; CDR3 DNA: TGTGCCAGCAGCATAGCGGGGAACACCGGGGAGCTGTTTTTT; CDR3 protein: CASSIAGNTGELFF
J gene: TRBJ2-7; D gene: NA; clone size: NA; V gene: TRBV7-8; CDR3 DNA: TGTGCCAGCACCTACAGAACGGGGTACGAGCAGTACTTC; CDR3 protein: CASTYRTGYEQYF
J gene: TRBJ2-1; D gene: NA; clone size: few; V gene: TRBV4-1; CDR3 DNA: TGCGCCAGCAGCCAAGATGGCAGGGGTGGCAATGAGCAGTTCTTC; CDR3 protein: CASSQDGRGGNEQFF
J gene: TRBJ2-7; D gene: NA; clone size: few; V gene: TRBV2; CDR3 DNA: TGTGCCAGCCTGCAGGGAAGAAGGGAGCAGTACTTC; CDR3 protein: CASLQGRREQYF
J gene: TRBJ1-2; D gene: NA; clone size: NA; V gene: TRBV19; CDR3 DNA: TGTGCCACCTCTGGTGGGGGGGGTTCCGGCTACACCTTC; CDR3 protein: CATSGGGGSGYTF